The 14 T cell receptor beta chains listed next were all sequenced from one sample in a study of cytotoxic CD8 clonotypes in ibrutinib-treated CLL. Profiled with immunoSEQ multiplex PCR; TCRdb holds only in-frame clones, not every one. The sample lists 35,000 to 55,000 clones, around 68% occurring once. Sequencing was performed on PBMCs, taken after 12 months of ibrutinib treatment. The receptors were gathered from a human donor with chronic lymphocytic leukemia.

V and J are TRBV9 and TRBJ2-2, with 7 nucleotides matching TRBD1. V lost 5 bases, J lost 6 bases, and 7 bases stayed unmatched. Germline V lookup: CDR1 SGDLS, CDR2 YYNGEE. CDR3 length: 14 amino acids. CDR3 sequence (DNA): TGTGCCAGCAGACCCTTCGACAGGGCCGGGGAGCTGTTTTTT. Encoded protein: CASRPFDRAGELFF.

The CDR3 nucleotides read TGTGCCAGCAGTTACTCGATTTCCGGCATTCAGTACTTC. Translating it yields CASSYSISGIQYF. The rearrangement uses TRBV6-6 and TRBJ2-4; D is uncertain. V lost 0 bases and J 9 bases, leaving 9 bases between the germline ends. CDR3 length: 13 residues. CDR1 and CDR2 (germline): MNHNY, SVGAGI (reference sequence).

The J gene is TRBJ2-7, the V gene TRBV5-1; the D gene is possibly TRBD2 (6 bases). The CDR3 consists of 15 residues. The V end lost 7 bases, the J end lost 4 bases, and 21 bases lay between the germline ends. Germline loops: CDR1 SGHRS, CDR2 YFSETQ. The CDR3, as DNA: TGCGCCAGCCCATCCTGGAGGGCTAGCGAGTACGAGCAGTACTTC. Translating it yields CASPSWRASEYEQYF.

The chain links TRBV10-3 to TRBJ1-6; 8 nucleotides align to TRBD1. In germline, CDR1 is ENHRY, CDR2 SYGVKD. The CDR3 loop spans 18 amino acids. V trimming: 4 bases; J trimming: 7 bases; junction bases outside the gene matches: 15. The CDR3 protein is CAISGTGIEGSSNSPLHF. DNA of the CDR3: TGTGCCATCAGTGGGACAGGGATTGAGGGGTCGTCAAATTCACCCCTCCACTTT.

The rearrangement uses TRBV28 and TRBJ1-5; 7 positions match TRBD1. The CDR3 spans 17 residues. V shed 5 bases, J shed 2 bases, and the junction held 12 bases outside the gene matches. Per the germline V gene, CDR1 is MDHEN and CDR2 is SYDVKM. The CDR3 reads CASSPLGQTWGNQPQHF. The CDR3 region has the DNA TGTGCCAGCAGTCCCCTGGGACAGACGTGGGGCAATCAGCCCCAGCATTTT.

A single count supports this clone. J is TRBJ2-3 and V is TRBV7-9; D call uncertain. CDR1 and CDR2 from the germline V gene are SEHNR and FQNEAQ (reference sequence). The CDR3 length is 14 residues. V shed 5 bases and J shed 5 bases, with 14 bases lying between them. The CDR3 coding sequence is TGTGCCAGCAGCCCCGAGCCCTTAGGAGATACGCAGTATTTT. Translating gives CASSPEPLGDTQYF.

The V gene is TRBV7-9, the J gene TRBJ1-1; tentatively, D is TRBD1 (6 bases). The V end lost 4 bases, the J end lost 10 bases, and 16 bases lay between the germline ends. This CDR3 spans 13 amino acids. The V gene's germline CDR1 is SEHNR and CDR2 FQNEAQ (reference sequence). The CDR3 nucleotides read TGTGCCAGCAGCTCCCCCTTGGGGGGCACAGCTTTCTTT. Protein product: CASSSPLGGTAFF.

This chain joins TRBV2 and TRBJ1-1; D possibly corresponds to TRBD1 (5 bases). This CDR3 is built from 14 residues. The germline V gene encodes CDR1 SNHLY and CDR2 FYNNEI. Trimming removed 6 bases from V and 3 bases from J, with 14 bases in between. The CDR3 sequence: CASSGQGVDTEAFF. The CDR3 DNA reads TGTGCCAGCAGCGGGCAGGGTGTCGACACTGAAGCTTTCTTT.

The chain couples TRBV7-3 to TRBJ1-1; unclear D gene. CDR1 and CDR2 from the germline V gene are SGHTA and FQGTGA. The ends were cut back, 10 bases at V and 5 bases at J, with 17 bases in the middle. The CDR3 sequence is 13 residues long. This CDR3 reads CATGRTAGTEAFF. CDR3 nucleotides: TGTGCCACCGGACGGACCGCGGGTACTGAAGCTTTCTTT.

The rearrangement joins TRBV7-6 to TRBJ1-4; tentative D call: TRBD1 (6 bases). The CDR3 spans 19 residues. V was pared by 5 bases and J by 2 bases, with 24 bases between. Germline V gene lookup returns CDR1 SGHVS and CDR2 FNYEAQ. CDR3 sequence (DNA): TGTGCCAGCAGCCCTCGAGAGGCAGGGGTGCGGCTTACTAATGAAAAACTGTTTTTT. This gives the protein CASSPREAGVRLTNEKLFF.

The chain is built from TRBV9 and TRBJ1-3, with no clear D. Germline CDR1 SGDLS, CDR2 YYNGEE. The CDR3 is 13 amino acids. Trimming took 1 base from V and 8 from J, leaving 10 bases between them. DNA of the CDR3: TGTGCCAGCAGCGTAATCCCTGGGGACACCATATATTTT. Its protein product is CASSVIPGDTIYF.

The rearrangement uses TRBV9 and TRBJ2-2; tentatively, D is TRBD2 (5 bases). Germline V gene data show CDR1 as SGDLS and CDR2 as YYNGEE. The V end was cut by 2 bases, the J end by 4 bases, with 6 bases between. The CDR3 length is 13 residues. The CDR3 DNA follows: TGTGCCAGCAGCGTTGAGGGCACCGGGGAGCTGTTTTTT. Protein: CASSVEGTGELFF. The whole variable domain, filled in from reference TRBV9 and TRBJ2-2, reads DSGVTQTPKHLITATGQRVTLRCSPRSGDLSVYWYQQSLDQGLQFLIQYYNGEERAKGNILERFSAQQFPDLHSELNLSSLELGDSALYFCASSVEGTGELFFGEGSRLTVL.

This rearrangement joins TRBV5-1 to TRBJ2-3; 9 bases match TRBD1. V lost 0 bases, J lost 0 bases, and 2 bases stayed unmatched. The germline V gene has CDR1 SGHRS and CDR2 YFSETQ. The CDR3 consists of 16 residues. CDR3 in DNA: TGCGCCAGCAGCTTGGGACAGGGGGTTAGCACAGATACGCAGTATTTT. Protein product: CASSLGQGVSTDTQYF. The full variable domain, with the rest looked up from reference TRBV5-1 and TRBJ2-3, is KAGVTQTPRYLIKTRGQQVTLSCSPISGHRSVSWYQQTPGQGLQFLFEYFSETQRNKGNFPGRFSGRQFSNSRSEMNVSTLELGDSALYLCASSLGQGVSTDTQYFGPGTRLTVL.

The chain couples TRBV5-1 to TRBJ2-2; D is uncertain. Trimming took off 1 base at V and 0 bases at J, with 13 bases between the two ends. Germline CDR1 and CDR2: SGHRS and YFSETQ. The CDR3 spans 17 residues. CDR3 coding DNA: TGCGCCAGCAGCTTGAAGGTGGGTGGGCCGAACACCGGGGAGCTGTTTTTT. The encoded protein is CASSLKVGGPNTGELFF.